Listed here are 25 T cell receptor beta chains from one sample, sequenced in a study of blood T cell repertoires in COVID-19. Assay: immunoSEQ multiplex PCR; the TCRdb copy retains only in-frame clones and omits some. The sample shows approximately 250,000 clones, approximately 86% of them seen only once. Input material: peripheral blood. The receptors derive from a man under 40 with active or convalescent COVID-19.

The chain uses TRBV7-8 and TRBJ1-1, with TRBD1 identical over 7 bases. This CDR3 is built from 16 residues. The junction had 8 bases not matched to a gene; V was cut back by 0 bases and J by 4 bases. Per the germline V gene, CDR1 is SGHVS and CDR2 is FQNEAQ. CDR3 DNA: TGTGCCAGCAGCTTAGCGGGACGACAGGGCTCCACTGAAGCTTTCTTT. Amino acid sequence: CASSLAGRQGSTEAFF.

The CDR3 nucleotides are TGTGCCTGGAGGTCCCAGGCCTATGGCTACACCTTC. Protein product: CAWRSQAYGYTF. The chain carries TRBV30 and TRBJ1-2; D is ambiguous. The CDR3 contains 12 residues. The germline CDR1 and CDR2 sequences are GTSNPN and SVGIG (reference sequence). With 3 bases removed from V and 4 bases from J, the gap between germline ends came to 9 bases.

This clone occurred a few times. This chain joins TRBV30 and TRBJ1-4, with D possibly being TRBD1 (5 bases). V was clipped by 4 bases and J by 4 bases, with 10 bases between them. This CDR3 is 13 amino acids long. Germline V gives CDR1 GTSNPN, CDR2 SVGIG (reference sequence). CDR3 loop: CAWTGPDNEKLFF. CDR3 sequence (DNA): TGTGCCTGGACAGGGCCCGATAATGAAAAACTGTTTTTT.

The rearrangement joins TRBV19 to TRBJ2-5; 7 bases are a match to TRBD1. V shed 0 bases, J shed 7 bases, and the junction held 8 bases outside the gene matches. Germline V CDR1 and CDR2: LNHDA, SQIVND (reference sequence). The CDR3 consists of 15 residues. The CDR3 spells CASSIEGTAKGTQYF. CDR3 DNA sequence: TGTGCCAGTAGTATAGAGGGGACAGCAAAGGGGACCCAGTACTTC.

The V and J genes are TRBV7-3 and TRBJ1-1; 12 bases map to TRBD1. The CDR3 sequence is 18 residues long. From germline, CDR1 is SGHTA and CDR2 FQGTGA. After removal of 3 bases from V and 3 bases from J, the junction contained 11 bases not matched to a gene. The DNA of the CDR3 is TGTGCCAGCAGCTTCCAACCCGGGACAGGGGGCTCGGACACTGAAGCTTTCTTT. It translates to CASSFQPGTGGSDTEAFF. Full variable domain (remainder filled in from reference TRBV7-3 and TRBJ1-1): GAGVSQTPSNKVTEKGKYVELRCDPISGHTALYWYRQSLGQGPEFLIYFQGTGAADDSGLPNDRFFAVRPEGSVSTLKIQRTERGDSAVYLCASSFQPGTGGSDTEAFFGQGTRLTVV.

The chain employs TRBV27 and TRBJ2-6; TRBD2 might be the D (5 bases). The germline V gene encodes CDR1 MNHEY and CDR2 SMNVEV (reference sequence). The CDR3 runs 17 residues. Trimming took 7 bases from V and 1 from J, leaving 17 bases between them. In DNA, the CDR3 is TGTGCCAGCACCCAACCACGGGGAAATTCTGGGGCCAACGTCCTGACTTTC. Encoded protein: CASTQPRGNSGANVLTF.

The CDR3 region has the DNA TGCAGCGCTCTGCGGGGGGGGCACGGCGATACGCAGTATTTT. It is translated as CSALRGGHGDTQYF. This sequence joins TRBV29-1 and TRBJ2-3; TRBD2 matches at 9 bases. The J segment lost 6 bases and the V segment lost 7 bases, leaving 11 bases of the junction unmatched. Germline V gene data show CDR1 as SQVTM and CDR2 as ANQGSEA. There are 14 residues in the CDR3.

The chain is built from TRBV5-4 and TRBJ1-1; 7 bases line up with TRBD1. CDR3 length: 16 residues. Unmatched junction bases numbered 11, after V lost 5 bases and J lost 1 base. The germline CDR1 and CDR2 sequences are SGHNT and YYREEE (reference sequence). The CDR3 loop is CASSPTGEPANTEAFF. Written as DNA, the CDR3 is TGTGCCAGCAGTCCTACAGGGGAACCCGCGAACACTGAAGCTTTCTTT.

The V call is TRBV12-3 or TRBV12-4, the J call TRBJ2-3; 7 bases fit TRBD2. V shed 5 bases and J 6 bases; nucleotides not matched to a gene: 5. This CDR3 is built from 13 residues. The CDR3 region has the DNA TGTGCCAGCAGTCTCCCGACTAGCGATACGCAGTATTTT. It is translated as CASSLPTSDTQYF.

The chain is built from TRBV4-1 and TRBJ2-1, with 11 bases identical to TRBD2. V lost 3 bases to trimming and J lost 6 bases; unmatched junction nucleotides: 7. The germline CDR1 and CDR2 sequences are MGHRA and YSYEKL. This CDR3 has 16 amino acids. CDR3 coding DNA: TGCGCCAGCAGCCACCCTTTAGCGGGGGGGCGCAATGAGCAGTTCTTC. Protein product: CASSHPLAGGRNEQFF.

This sequence joins TRBV14 and TRBJ1-4, with a possible D match to TRBD1 (6 bases). Trimming shortened V by 5 bases and J by 8 bases, and 15 bases separated the two germline ends. Germline CDR1 SGHDN, CDR2 FVKESK. This CDR3 has 14 residues. CDR3 protein: CASSVQGLNEKLFF. CDR3 nucleotide sequence: TGTGCCAGCAGCGTACAGGGTCTCAACGAAAAACTGTTTTTT.

The chain employs TRBV27 and TRBJ1-5, with 9 bases identical to TRBD1. Trimming cost V 4 bases and J 10 bases; bases outside gene matches: 5. The germline CDR1 and CDR2 sequences are MNHEY and SMNVEV (reference sequence). This CDR3 has 13 residues. CDR3 bases: TGTGCCAGCAGTTGGGGACAGGGTCAACCCCAGCATTTT. It yields the protein CASSWGQGQPQHF.

The chain employs TRBV5-1 and TRBJ1-1; 7 positions agree with TRBD1. Per germline, CDR1 SGHRS and CDR2 YFSETQ. The CDR3 has 13 amino acids. V was pared by 5 bases and J by 5 bases, with 6 bases of the junction left unmatched. The CDR3 loop reads CASSRTGETEAFF. The CDR3 DNA is TGCGCCAGCAGTAGAACAGGGGAAACTGAAGCTTTCTTT.

The chain is built from TRBV10-1 and TRBJ1-1; 7 nucleotides match TRBD1. CDR1 is WNHNN and CDR2 is SYGVQD in the germline V gene (reference sequence). V was clipped by 2 bases and J by 11 bases; unmatched bases: 11. CDR3 length equals 14 residues. DNA for the CDR3: TGCGCCAGCAGTGAGACTCTGGGACAGCCGGGGGCTTTCTTT. Its translation: CASSETLGQPGAFF.

The V and J genes are TRBV7-3 and TRBJ2-2; D may be TRBD2 (6 bases). The CDR3 is 13 amino acids. V was pared by 6 bases and J by 5 bases, with 10 bases between. CDR1 is SGHTA and CDR2 is FQGTGA in the germline V gene. The CDR3 region is CASSYGGTGELFF. CDR3 coding DNA: TGTGCCAGCAGTTACGGGGGAACCGGGGAGCTGTTTTTT.

The chain carries TRBV10-3 and TRBJ1-1, with D perhaps TRBD1 (6 bases). CDR3 length: 15 residues. V was shortened by 6 bases and J by 4 bases, with 18 bases between the two germline ends. Germline CDR1 and CDR2: ENHRY and SYGVKD. CDR3 residues: CAIREQGVGSTEAFF. Written as DNA, the CDR3 is TGTGCCATCAGGGAACAGGGAGTTGGGAGCACTGAAGCTTTCTTT.

This rearrangement joins TRBV7-8 to TRBJ2-1, with 11 bases that match TRBD1. Trimming cost V 1 base and J 9 bases; bases outside gene matches: 11. The CDR3 covers 17 residues. Germline V gene sequence: CDR1 SGHVS, CDR2 FQNEAQ. The CDR3 spells CASSLGVGGTGGSEQFF. The CDR3, as DNA: TGTGCCAGCAGCTTAGGAGTAGGTGGGACAGGGGGAAGTGAGCAGTTCTTC.

V is TRBV19 and J is TRBJ2-3; possibly TRBD2 for D (6 bases). Germline CDR1 is LNHDA and CDR2 is SQIVND (reference sequence). This CDR3 is built from 14 residues. The V gene lost 3 bases and the J gene lost 4 bases, with 11 bases spanning the gap. In DNA form, the CDR3 reads TGTGCCAGTAGTATCCGACTAGTTGCAGATACGCAGTATTTT. It is translated as CASSIRLVADTQYF. The variable domain in full, completed from reference TRBV19 and TRBJ2-3, reads DGGITQSPKYLFRKEGQNVTLSCEQNLNHDAMYWYRQDPGQGLRLIYYSQIVNDFQKGDIAEGYSVSREKKESFPLTVTSAQKNPTAFYLCASSIRLVADTQYFGPGTRLTVL.

The V call is TRBV12-5, the J call TRBJ1-1; D gene uncertain. V was pared by 0 bases and J by 3 bases, with 14 bases between. CDR3 length: 16 residues. Looked up from germline, CDR1 is LGHNT and CDR2 is FRNRAP. In DNA, the CDR3 is TGTGCTAGTGGTTTGGTATTGGGTCGGAGCGACACTGAAGCTTTCTTT. Its translation: CASGLVLGRSDTEAFF. Combining the CDR3 with reference TRBV12-5 and TRBJ1-1 gives the whole variable domain DARVTQTPRHKVTEMGQEVTMRCQPILGHNTVFWYRQTMMQGLELLAYFRNRAPLDDSGMPKDRFSAEMPDATLATLKIQPSEPRDSAVYFCASGLVLGRSDTEAFFGQGTRLTVV.

This chain joins TRBV18 and TRBJ2-4, with TRBD2 matching over 16 bases. This CDR3 is 18 amino acids long. J was trimmed by 3 bases and V by 3 bases; bases with no gene match: 5. Per the germline V gene, CDR1 is KGHSH and CDR2 is LQKENI. The CDR3 here is CASSPGLAGGRVKNIQYF. Written as DNA, the CDR3 is TGTGCCAGCTCACCGGGACTAGCGGGGGGGCGTGTCAAAAACATTCAGTACTTC.

The chain is built from TRBV7-9 and TRBJ1-6; D may be TRBD1 (6 bases). CDR1 SEHNR and CDR2 FQNEAQ come from the germline V gene (reference sequence). The CDR3 has 15 amino acids. The V end was cut by 2 bases, the J end by 8 bases, with 13 bases between. The CDR3 here is CASSLSLGGHSPLHF. The DNA for the CDR3 is TGTGCCAGCAGCTTATCCCTAGGGGGTCATTCACCCCTCCACTTT.

V usage is TRBV29-1 and J usage is TRBJ1-2; the match to TRBD1 covers 9 bases. Germline assignment: CDR1 SQVTM and CDR2 ANQGSEA. This CDR3 is built from 13 residues. J gave up 8 bases and V 4 bases, and 8 bases lay outside the gene matches. The CDR3 is CSVVRTGVEGYTF. The CDR3 DNA follows: TGCAGCGTTGTGAGGACAGGGGTTGAGGGCTACACCTTC.

This chain joins TRBV2 and TRBJ1-1; D is unresolved. The CDR3 runs to 14 residues. Between the trimmed V and J ends, which lost 5 bases and 0 bases, there was a span of 10 bases. Germline V gene data show CDR1 as SNHLY and CDR2 as FYNNEI. The CDR3 reads CASSPQAMNTEAFF. The CDR3 bases are TGTGCCAGCAGTCCCCAGGCTATGAACACTGAAGCTTTCTTT.

The rearrangement joins TRBV6-1 to TRBJ2-6; unclear D gene. The germline V and J ends were trimmed by 4 bases and 0 bases, with 10 bases remaining between them. The CDR3 spans 16 residues. Per germline, CDR1 MNHNS and CDR2 SASEGT. The CDR3 nucleotides are TGTGCCAGCAGTGGGAGTTTTTACTCTGGGGCCAACGTCCTGACTTTC. This gives the protein CASSGSFYSGANVLTF.

The rearrangement uses TRBV27 and TRBJ1-5, with 7 bases matching TRBD1. The CDR3 extends over 16 amino acids. V was pared by 0 bases and J by 2 bases, with 4 bases of the junction left unmatched. CDR1 is MNHEY, CDR2 SMNVEV, per germline (reference sequence). Here the CDR3 DNA reads TGTGCCAGCAGTTTATCCACAGGGGTACGCAATCAGCCCCAGCATTTT. Translated: CASSLSTGVRNQPQHF.